Detailed here is one T cell receptor beta chain. The antigen is undetermined. This entry belongs to a study of CD8 T cells in Susac syndrome. Study observations and caveats: As the study acknowledged, the number of individuals in its TCR sequencing and HLA analysis was relatively small.

RNA amounts of about 0.5 to 1 ug underwent reverse transcription with random hexamers. TCRdb re-analysed the immunoSEQ multiplex PCR reads in MiXCR, keeping a single row per CDR3 protein. The table includes about 140,000 distinct CDR3 sequences, 95% detected once. Sequencing of TCR beta was performed on blood CD8+ T cells and on blood CD4+ T cells. Purification of the CD8+ and CD4+ T cells relied on negative isolation, and TEMRA cells underwent FACS enrichment. The CDR3 is 14 residues long. V was trimmed by 0 bases and J by 4 bases, leaving 12 bases between them. Germline V gives CDR1 GTSNPN, CDR2 SVGIG (reference sequence).

The clonotype comes from a human donor with Susac syndrome. The specimen was CD4+ T cells from PBMCs. The J gene is TRBJ1-1, the V gene TRBV30, with D unclear. The CDR3 sequence: CAWSVGGVSTEAFF. The CDR3 coding sequence is TGTGCCTGGAGTGTAGGCGGCGTCTCCACTGAAGCTTTCTTT.